One and the same sample provided the 4 T cell receptor beta chains below, sequenced in a study of blood T cells in healthy people across ages (dated by TCRdb to the mid-2010s). Library prep was done by 5' RACE. The sample was run on an Illumina HiSeq 2500. A second PCR of about 7 to 12 cycles was run with a J-beta primer mix and a sample-barcoded 5' primer. TCRdb trimmed the raw reads at Q25, called clones with MiXCR and kept productive beta chains. For every CDR3 protein sequence, its rows merge into one entry that carries the most common genes and DNA. Counted in this sample were roughly 860,000 distinct CDR3 sequences; under 80% of them appeared once. The top ten clones comprise 28% of the sample. The material sequenced was blood. The receptors stem from a man aged 25 to 40 in good health.

The chain joins TRBV25-1 to TRBJ2-1, with 15 bases identical to TRBD2. The junction had 7 bases not matched to a gene; V was cut back by 5 bases and J by 5 bases. The CDR3 is 17 amino acids. The germline CDR1 and CDR2 sequences are MGHDK and SYGVNS. The DNA for the CDR3 is TGTGCCAGCAGTTACTGGGGACTAGCGGGGGGAAACAATGAGCAGTTCTTC. Protein product: CASSYWGLAGGNNEQFF.

The V call is TRBV3-1, the J call TRBJ2-5; 11 nucleotides match TRBD1. The CDR3 is 14 amino acids. V gave up 7 bases and J gave up 2 bases; unmatched junction bases: 3. The germline gives CDR1 LGHDT, CDR2 YNNKEL (reference sequence). CDR3 sequence reads: CASTGTGGQETQYF. The CDR3 DNA reads as TGTGCCAGCACCGGGACAGGGGGACAAGAGACCCAGTACTTC.

V is TRBV28 and J is TRBJ2-7; D possibly corresponds to TRBD1 (6 bases). Trimming took 5 bases from V and 1 from J, leaving 18 bases between them. The germline V gene has CDR1 MDHEN and CDR2 SYDVKM. The length of the CDR3 is 16 residues. The CDR3 coding sequence is TGTGCCAGCAGTATCCCTGGACAGTTGAAATCCTACGAGCAGTACTTC. Its translation is CASSIPGQLKSYEQYF. Complete variable domain (other parts from reference TRBV28 and TRBJ2-7): DVKVTQSSRYLVKRTGEKVFLECVQDMDHENMFWYRQDPGLGLRLIYFSYDVKMKEKGDIPEGYSVSREKKERFSLILESASTNQTSMYLCASSIPGQLKSYEQYFGPGTRLTVT.

The rearrangement links TRBV29-1 to TRBJ2-5; D might be TRBD1 (6 bases). The CDR3 contains 12 residues. Trimming took off 6 bases at V and 5 bases at J, with 13 bases between the two ends. The germline CDR1 and CDR2 sequences are SQVTM and ANQGSEA. DNA for the CDR3: TGCAGCGTATTGGACAGCTTGGAGACCCAGTACTTC. Protein product: CSVLDSLETQYF. Full variable domain (missing parts from reference TRBV29-1 and TRBJ2-5): SAVISQKPSRDICQRGTSLTIQCQVDSQVTMMFWYRQQPGQSLTLIATANQGSEATYESGFVIDKFPISRPNLTFSTLTVSNMSPEDSSIYLCSVLDSLETQYFGPGTRLLVL.